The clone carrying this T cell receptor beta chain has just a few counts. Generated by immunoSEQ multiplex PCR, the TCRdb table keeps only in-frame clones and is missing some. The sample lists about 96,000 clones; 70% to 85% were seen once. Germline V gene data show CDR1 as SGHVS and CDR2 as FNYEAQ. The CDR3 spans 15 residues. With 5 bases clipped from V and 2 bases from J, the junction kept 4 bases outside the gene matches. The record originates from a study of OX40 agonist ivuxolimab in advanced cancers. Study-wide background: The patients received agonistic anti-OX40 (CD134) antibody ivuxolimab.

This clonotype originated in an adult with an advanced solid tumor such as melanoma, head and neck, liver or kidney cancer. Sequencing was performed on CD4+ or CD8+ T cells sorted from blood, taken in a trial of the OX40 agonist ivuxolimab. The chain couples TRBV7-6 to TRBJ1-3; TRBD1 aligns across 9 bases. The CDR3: CASSQRTGAGNTIYF. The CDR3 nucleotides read TGTGCCAGCAGCCAGAGGACAGGGGCTGGAAACACCATATATTTT.